This TCR beta chain originates from a study of T-cell reconstitution after alpha-beta-depleted transplantation in children. TCRbeta library preparation incorporated unique molecular identifiers. A single record per CDR3 protein comes from TCRdb applying MiXCR to the PCR reads. The sample records 230,000 or so distinct CDR3 sequences, more than 10% being singletons. The CDR3 extends over 18 amino acids. The V segment lost 3 bases and the J segment 0 bases; nucleotides outside the gene matches: 10. Germline CDR1 SGHAT, CDR2 FQDESV (reference sequence). This clonotype was seen many times. Material: PBMCs from the stem cell graft donor, obtained from the stem cell graft. This receptor was taken from a human donor who donated a stem cell graft to a child with acute lymphoblastic leukemia. This rearrangement joins TRBV11-1 to TRBJ2-3; 9 bases fit TRBD2. CDR3 nucleotides: TGTGCCAGCAGCTTCCGGAGCGGGGGGCGCACTAGCACAGATACGCAGTATTTT. This gives the protein CASSFRSGGRTSTDTQYF.